These T cell receptor beta chains were read from a single sample in a study. The protocol was immunoSEQ multiplex PCR, while the TCRdb copy is restricted to in-frame clones and leaves out a portion. The sample has about 68,000 clones, just over 90% seen once. The sequenced sample consisted of PBMCs. All receptors derive from a man in his forties or fifties with rheumatoid arthritis. CDR3s leave out the opening cysteine and the closing phenylalanine or tryptophan. The order of the fields is J gene, D gene, V gene, CDR3 protein. The D gene is left open where the match is weak.

>TRBJ2-1|TRBD1|TRBV27
ASSTFFRDSYNEQF
>TRBJ1-1|-|TRBV7-9
ASSLGIPRDTEAF
>TRBJ1-5|-|TRBV19
ASSPPVAGDQPQH
>TRBJ1-1|-|TRBV27
ASSLGRTTEAF
>TRBJ2-5|-|TRBV12-3/TRBV12-4
ASSLWAQETQY
>TRBJ1-1|-|TRBV14
ASSQDRGGTEAF
>TRBJ1-6|-|TRBV2
ASSEALGTGVPVNSPLH
>TRBJ1-2|-|TRBV28
ASSSLYGAGRENYGYT
>TRBJ2-7|TRBD2|TRBV4-1
ASSQDRNGGYYEQY
>TRBJ1-1|-|TRBV28
ASSVQRRTEAF
>TRBJ1-4|-|TRBV7-2
ASSPRGGAEKLF
>TRBJ2-7|-|TRBV12-5
ASGLVLVTDEQY
>TRBJ2-7|TRBD2|TRBV18
ASSPIAGGIHEQY
>TRBJ1-1|-|TRBV4-1
ASSGENYRRLNTEAF
>TRBJ1-3|-|TRBV6-6
ASSIPRQGSGNTIY
>TRBJ1-4|-|TRBV5-1
ASSSGGANEKLF
>TRBJ2-3|-|TRBV4-2
ASSQNTDTQY
>TRBJ2-5|-|TRBV5-1
ASSSYTGSGAETQY
>TRBJ2-5|-|TRBV3-1/TRBV3-2
ASSPRTLEETQY
>TRBJ1-5|TRBD1|TRBV6-5
ASSLTGGKGNQPQH
>TRBJ2-5|-|TRBV5-1
ASSLGLGETQY
>TRBJ1-4|TRBD1|TRBV2
ASSGTGIRANEKLF
>TRBJ1-5|-|TRBV27
ASSLGSLKGPQH
>TRBJ1-1|-|TRBV3-1/TRBV3-2
ASSYAHLFNTEAF
>TRBJ2-7|-|TRBV23-1
ASSQSDPDRQAYEQY
>TRBJ2-1|-|TRBV10-3
AIRDRSSYNEQF
>TRBJ2-5|TRBD2|TRBV7-3
ASSLTGAGTTFQETQY
>TRBJ1-5|-|TRBV27
ASRPGSGYNQPQH
>TRBJ2-1|TRBD2|TRBV15
ATSRPLAGHPTYEQF
>TRBJ2-2|-|TRBV11-2
ASRPNGGGWDTGELF
>TRBJ2-2|TRBD2|TRBV28
ASSRGRLRRPNTGELF
>TRBJ2-1|TRBD2|TRBV6-2/TRBV6-3
ASSLHSGRAGEQF
>TRBJ2-1|-|TRBV9
ASSVVEYNEQF
>TRBJ2-1|-|TRBV2
ASLGLLSYNEQF
>TRBJ2-5|TRBD1|TRBV6-1
ASSEGEQGAETQY
>TRBJ1-1|-|TRBV6-5
ASSSSEQGEAF
>TRBJ2-7|-|TRBV7-6
ASSLSSEQY
>TRBJ2-7|-|TRBV4-1
ASSQRRQTHSYEQY
>TRBJ2-1|TRBD2|TRBV28
ASSWRTSSNEQF
>TRBJ2-2|-|TRBV6-5
ASSPRHMNTGELF
>TRBJ2-3|TRBD2|TRBV7-3
ASSPERLAGVVDTQY
>TRBJ2-7|-|TRBV15
ATSRVSFSYEQY
>TRBJ2-7|-|TRBV6-5
ASRIEGGRYEQY
>TRBJ2-5|TRBD2|TRBV6-1
ASSDFASGSGETQY
>TRBJ2-7|-|TRBV10-1
ASSESTLGEQY
>TRBJ1-5|-|TRBV27
ASSLRGHSSNQPQH
>TRBJ1-1|TRBD1|TRBV5-1
ASGYDRGRMNTEAF
>TRBJ1-2|-|TRBV30
AWSAPALGHYGYT
>TRBJ1-4|TRBD1|TRBV19
ASSWTGLNEKLF
>TRBJ2-7|TRBD2|TRBV18
ASSTRTSGSHYEQY
>TRBJ2-1|-|TRBV9
ASSVGAGARNEQF
>TRBJ2-5|-|TRBV2
ASSGAQETQY
>TRBJ1-1|-|TRBV29-1
SVEVGGDRWTEAF
>TRBJ2-7|-|TRBV7-9
ASIPTGTYEQY